A single sample gave rise to the 27 T cell receptor beta chains below, sequenced in a study of shared clonotypes between healthy human individuals. The method was immunoSEQ multiplex PCR; TCRdb's version includes in-frame clones alone and lacks a portion of them. The table has some 550,000 clones, 97% seen once. Sequenced: naive CD4+ T cells sorted from blood. Subset specified: CD45RA+ positively selected. Every receptor here comes from a woman in her 30s in good health.

The V call is TRBV19, the J call TRBJ2-1; the D call may be TRBD1 or TRBD2 (5 bases each). Germline V gene data show CDR1 as LNHDA and CDR2 as SQIVND (reference sequence). The CDR3 extends over 15 amino acids. Trimming cost V 10 bases and J 6 bases, with 22 bases left between them. CDR3 amino acids: CATSYAGTYGNEQFF. The CDR3, as DNA: TGTGCCACCTCATACGCCGGGACCTACGGCAATGAGCAGTTCTTC.

The J gene is TRBJ2-2, the V gene TRBV27; 7 nucleotides match TRBD2. The CDR3 is made up of 14 amino acids. V trimming: 5 bases; J trimming: 3 bases; junction bases outside the gene matches: 3. Germline-derived CDR1 and CDR2 are MNHEY and SMNVEV (reference sequence). CDR3 loop: CASSVSGYTGELFF. Written as DNA, the CDR3 is TGTGCCAGCAGTGTTAGCGGGTACACCGGGGAGCTGTTTTTT.

V usage is TRBV5-4 and J usage is TRBJ2-5, with unresolved D. V lost 4 bases and J 5 bases, leaving 3 bases between the germline ends. CDR1 SGHNT and CDR2 YYREEE come from the germline V gene (reference sequence). The CDR3 is 10 residues long. Here the CDR3 reads CASSQETQYF. The CDR3 DNA reads as TGTGCCAGCAGCCAGGAGACCCAGTACTTC.

The V gene is TRBV28, the J gene TRBJ2-2; D is perhaps TRBD1 (6 bases). With 5 bases removed from V and 4 bases from J, the gap between germline ends came to 11 bases. From germline, CDR1 is MDHEN and CDR2 SYDVKM. CDR3 size: 14 residues. CDR3 coding DNA: TGTGCCAGCAGTCACGGACAGCCCACCGGGGAGCTGTTTTTT. Translated, it gives CASSHGQPTGELFF.

The rearrangement joins TRBV7-9 to TRBJ2-1; no reliable D call. The CDR3 length is 11 residues. The V end lost 5 bases, the J end lost 5 bases, and 4 bases lay between the germline ends. CDR1 SEHNR and CDR2 FQNEAQ come from the germline V gene (reference sequence). This CDR3 reads CASSPDNEQFF. The CDR3 coding sequence is TGTGCCAGCAGCCCGGACAATGAGCAGTTCTTC.

This chain uses TRBV6-1 with TRBJ1-2; 7 bases map to TRBD1. Germline V gene lookup returns CDR1 MNHNS and CDR2 SASEGT. J gave up 0 bases and V 4 bases, and 11 bases lay outside the gene matches. This CDR3 is 17 amino acids long. This chain's CDR3 is CASSASKGGGANYGYTF. Written as DNA, the CDR3 is TGTGCCAGCAGTGCCTCGAAAGGGGGCGGAGCTAACTATGGCTACACCTTC.

The chain uses TRBV2 and TRBJ2-1, with TRBD2 as a possible D gene (5 bases). There are 15 residues in the CDR3. Trimming pared 1 base from V and 12 bases from J, leaving 19 bases between. In germline, CDR1 is SNHLY, CDR2 FYNNEI. CDR3 DNA sequence: TGTGCCAGCAGTGAAGGGTATCGAGGGAATTTGGTGCAGTTCTTC. This gives the protein CASSEGYRGNLVQFF. The full variable domain, with the rest looked up from reference TRBV2 and TRBJ2-1, is EPEVTQTPSHQVTQMGQEVILRCVPISNHLYFYWYRQILGQKVEFLVSFYNNEISEKSEIFDDQFSVERPDGSNFTLKIRSTKLEDSAMYFCASSEGYRGNLVQFFGPGTRLTVL.

A single count supports this clone. This chain uses TRBV10-2 with TRBJ1-1; a possible D gene is TRBD1 (6 bases). With 4 bases removed from V and 5 bases from J, the gap between germline ends came to 14 bases. The germline CDR1 and CDR2 sequences are WSHSY and SAAADI. There are 14 residues in the CDR3. The CDR3 is CASSGQAWRTEAFF. CDR3 coding DNA: TGCGCCAGCAGTGGACAGGCCTGGAGGACTGAAGCTTTCTTT.

The genes are TRBV5-1 and TRBJ2-7; 7 positions match TRBD2. CDR1 and CDR2 from the germline V gene are SGHRS and YFSETQ. Trimming took 3 bases from V and 5 from J; bases not matched to a gene: 11. The CDR3 is 15 residues long. The DNA of the CDR3 is TGCGCCAGCAGCTCCCTCGGGGCGGGAGAGCACGAGCAGTACTTC. Its protein is CASSSLGAGEHEQYF.

The chain joins TRBV5-1 to TRBJ2-5, with TRBD1 identical over 9 bases. This CDR3 region has 14 residues. Germline trimming cut 0 bases from V and 4 bases from J; bases unmatched to any gene: 1. Germline assignment: CDR1 SGHRS and CDR2 YFSETQ. The CDR3 nucleotides read TGCGCCAGCAGCTTGGGGACAGGGGCAGAGACCCAGTACTTC. It yields the protein CASSLGTGAETQYF.

V is TRBV7-6 and J is TRBJ2-5; D might be TRBD1 (5 bases). This CDR3 has 16 amino acids. The V gene's germline CDR1 is SGHVS and CDR2 FNYEAQ. V lost 5 bases, J lost 4 bases, and 20 bases lay in between. The CDR3 protein is CASSTHPKGRAETQYF. In DNA, the CDR3 is TGTGCCAGCAGCACCCATCCCAAGGGGCGAGCAGAGACCCAGTACTTC.

The genes are TRBV19 and TRBJ1-5; a possible D gene is TRBD1 (5 bases). The CDR3 spans 13 residues. V was clipped by 5 bases and J by 7 bases, with 12 bases between them. Germline V gives CDR1 LNHDA, CDR2 SQIVND (reference sequence). The DNA of the CDR3 is TGTGCCAGTAGTGCAGGGCTGGGGCAGCCCCAGCATTTT. It is translated as CASSAGLGQPQHF.

The chain links TRBV19 to TRBJ2-3; 8 bases align to TRBD2. The CDR3 has 15 residues. Germline CDR1 reads LNHDA; CDR2 reads SQIVND (reference sequence). V shed 4 bases and J 6 bases; nucleotides not matched to a gene: 9. The CDR3 DNA is TGTGCCAGTAGTACCCTAGCGGGCTCCGGGGATACGCAGTATTTT. Translated: CASSTLAGSGDTQYF.

This chain connects TRBV25-1 to TRBJ1-1; 9 nucleotides align to TRBD1. This CDR3 region has 14 residues. The V segment lost 6 bases and the J segment 3 bases; nucleotides outside the gene matches: 5. Germline V CDR1 and CDR2: MGHDK, SYGVNS. The CDR3 DNA is TGTGCCAGCAGCCCCACAGGGGGCTACACTGAAGCTTTCTTT. Protein sequence: CASSPTGGYTEAFF.

This chain connects TRBV28 to TRBJ1-5, with D uncertain. Trimming took 3 bases from V and 0 from J, leaving 12 bases between them. CDR1 and CDR2 (germline): MDHEN, SYDVKM. The CDR3 is 16 residues long. CDR3 protein: CASSLRPGYSNQPQHF. DNA for the CDR3: TGTGCCAGCAGTTTGAGACCGGGCTATAGCAATCAGCCCCAGCATTTT.

The rearrangement uses TRBV30 and TRBJ2-1, with D unresolved. Germline assignment: CDR1 GTSNPN and CDR2 SVGIG (reference sequence). The CDR3 has 13 residues. The germline V and J ends were trimmed by 5 bases and 7 bases, with 15 bases remaining between them. The CDR3 DNA is TGTGCCTGGGGTAACATGGACGGAAATGAGCAGTTCTTC. Protein: CAWGNMDGNEQFF.

V and J are TRBV6-5 and TRBJ1-6; unclear D gene. The germline CDR1 and CDR2 sequences are MNHEY and SVGAGI. The V end lost 6 bases, the J end lost 8 bases, and 17 bases lay between the germline ends. The CDR3 totals 15 residues. CDR3 DNA sequence: TGTGCCAGCAGCCCCCGTGGGCCGGAAGATTCACCCCTCCACTTT. Protein sequence: CASSPRGPEDSPLHF.

This chain joins TRBV18 and TRBJ1-2, with D uncertain. Germline V gene data show CDR1 as KGHSH and CDR2 as LQKENI. The V end lost 5 bases, the J end lost 8 bases, and 15 bases lay between the germline ends. The CDR3 is 13 amino acids. CDR3 protein: CASSNSESGGYTF. The CDR3 DNA follows: TGTGCCAGCTCAAACTCGGAGTCGGGAGGCTACACCTTC.

This chain joins TRBV5-1 and TRBJ2-1, with TRBD2 matching 14 bases. V lost 4 bases and J lost 6; bases outside the gene matches: 12. The CDR3 totals 18 residues. The V gene's germline CDR1 is SGHRS and CDR2 YFSETQ. DNA of the CDR3: TGCGCCAGCAGCCTCCGACTAGCGGGAGGGGTTTGGGGCAATGAGCAGTTCTTC. Encoded protein: CASSLRLAGGVWGNEQFF.

This clone was recorded only once. The J gene is TRBJ1-2, the V gene TRBV28; 7 bases agree with TRBD1. The CDR3 has 12 residues. Germline loops: CDR1 MDHEN, CDR2 SYDVKM. J lost 8 bases, V lost 3 bases, and 3 bases had no gene match. The CDR3 coding sequence is TGTGCCAGCAGTTTCAGGGGGGACGGCTACACCTTC. Amino acid sequence: CASSFRGDGYTF.

On this clone: The identical CDR3 is also encoded by other nucleotide sequences in the sample. The rearrangement uses TRBV5-4 and TRBJ2-5; D remains ambiguous. The V and J ends lost 2 bases and 4 bases respectively, with 6 bases between them. The CDR3 runs to 12 residues. CDR1 and CDR2 from the germline V gene are SGHNT and YYREEE (reference sequence). The CDR3, as DNA: TGTGCCAGCAGCTTCCCCGGAGAGACCCAGTACTTC. This sequence encodes CASSFPGETQYF.

The genes are TRBV27 and TRBJ1-1; TRBD1 might be the D (5 bases). CDR1 and CDR2 from the germline V gene are MNHEY and SMNVEV (reference sequence). V dropped 1 base and J dropped 0 bases, with 9 bases sitting between them. This CDR3 comprises 15 residues. DNA for the CDR3: TGTGCCAGCAGTTTATATAGGGGCTTGAACACTGAAGCTTTCTTT. Translation gives CASSLYRGLNTEAFF.

The chain combines TRBV19 with TRBJ2-1; D is perhaps TRBD2 (6 bases). CDR3 length equals 12 residues. Trimming removed 3 bases at V and 10 bases at J, with 10 bases between. Germline values: CDR1 LNHDA, CDR2 SQIVND (reference sequence). CDR3 sequence reads: CASSIRGGEQFF. CDR3 bases: TGTGCCAGTAGTATCCGGGGAGGCGAGCAGTTCTTC.

The chain joins TRBV19 to TRBJ2-1; TRBD2 matches 13 bases. Losses at the gene ends were 5 bases for V and 8 bases for J; bases not matched to a gene: 6. Looked up from germline, CDR1 is LNHDA and CDR2 is SQIVND (reference sequence). The CDR3 is 15 residues long. DNA of the CDR3: TGTGCCAGTAGTCAGACTAGCGGGAGGCCCGATGAGCAGTTCTTC. Protein: CASSQTSGRPDEQFF.

The V and J genes are TRBV4-1 and TRBJ2-7; D gene uncertain. Germline lookup yields CDR1 MGHRA and CDR2 YSYEKL. The CDR3 loop spans 16 amino acids. The V end was cut by 1 base, the J end by 2 bases, with 15 bases between. In DNA, the CDR3 is TGCGCCAGCAGCCAAGGATGGGCTTTACAAACCTACGAGCAGTACTTC. Protein product: CASSQGWALQTYEQYF.

This clone occurred once. V and J are TRBV2 and TRBJ1-5; D unclear. Looked up from germline, CDR1 is SNHLY and CDR2 is FYNNEI. V lost 10 bases to trimming and J lost 4 bases, with 11 bases between them. There are 12 residues in the CDR3. CDR3 DNA: TGTGCCACCGGCGACGGTAATCAGCCCCAGCATTTT. Its translation: CATGDGNQPQHF. Looking up the rest from reference TRBV2 and TRBJ1-5 gives the full variable domain: EPEVTQTPSHQVTQMGQEVILRCVPISNHLYFYWYRQILGQKVEFLVSFYNNEISEKSEIFDDQFSVERPDGSNFTLKIRSTKLEDSAMYFCATGDGNQPQHFGDGTRLSIL.

This sequence joins TRBV27 and TRBJ2-2; D might be TRBD1 or TRBD2, each matching 5 bases. V was clipped by 5 bases and J by 0 bases, with 13 bases between them. The CDR3 loop spans 16 amino acids. Germline assignment: CDR1 MNHEY and CDR2 SMNVEV (reference sequence). CDR3 loop: CASSLAGTTNTGELFF. As DNA, the CDR3 is TGTGCCAGCAGTCTAGCCGGGACGACGAACACCGGGGAGCTGTTTTTT.